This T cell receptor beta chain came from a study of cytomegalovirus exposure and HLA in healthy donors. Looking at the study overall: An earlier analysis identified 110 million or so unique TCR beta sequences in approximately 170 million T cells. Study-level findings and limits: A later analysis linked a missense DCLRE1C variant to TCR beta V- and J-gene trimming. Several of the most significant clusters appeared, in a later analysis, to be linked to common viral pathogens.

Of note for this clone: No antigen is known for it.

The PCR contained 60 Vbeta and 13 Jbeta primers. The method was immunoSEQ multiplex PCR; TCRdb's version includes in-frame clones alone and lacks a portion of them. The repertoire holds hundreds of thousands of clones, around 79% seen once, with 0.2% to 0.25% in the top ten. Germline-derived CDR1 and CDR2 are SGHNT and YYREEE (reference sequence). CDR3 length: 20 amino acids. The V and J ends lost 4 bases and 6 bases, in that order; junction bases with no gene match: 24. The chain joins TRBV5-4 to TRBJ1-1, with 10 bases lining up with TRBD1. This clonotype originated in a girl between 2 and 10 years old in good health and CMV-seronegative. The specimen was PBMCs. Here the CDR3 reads CASSVVGQGFSSPFSPEAFF. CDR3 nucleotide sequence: TGTGCCAGCAGCGTAGTGGGACAGGGGTTCTCCAGCCCTTTTAGCCCTGAAGCTTTCTTT.